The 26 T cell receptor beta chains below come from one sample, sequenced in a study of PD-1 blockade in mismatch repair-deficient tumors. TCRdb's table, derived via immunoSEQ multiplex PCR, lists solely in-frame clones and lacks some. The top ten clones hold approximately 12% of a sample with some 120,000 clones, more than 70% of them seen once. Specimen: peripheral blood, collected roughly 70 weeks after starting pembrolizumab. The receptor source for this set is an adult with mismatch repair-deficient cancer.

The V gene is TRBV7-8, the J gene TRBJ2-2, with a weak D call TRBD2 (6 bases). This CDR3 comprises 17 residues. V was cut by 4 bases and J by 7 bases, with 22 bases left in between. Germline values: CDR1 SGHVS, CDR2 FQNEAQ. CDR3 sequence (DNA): TGTGCCAGCAGCTCCTTAACTAGCCCAAAAAGGGGCGGGGAGCTGTTTTTT. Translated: CASSSLTSPKRGGELFF.

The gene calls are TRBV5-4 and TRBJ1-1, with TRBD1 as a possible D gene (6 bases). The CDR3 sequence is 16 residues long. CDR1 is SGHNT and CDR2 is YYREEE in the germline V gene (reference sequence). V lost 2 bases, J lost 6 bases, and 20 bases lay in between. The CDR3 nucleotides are TGTGCCAGCAGCTTACCGAATCTCGGCAGGGGCGCTGAAGCTTTCTTT. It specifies CASSLPNLGRGAEAFF.

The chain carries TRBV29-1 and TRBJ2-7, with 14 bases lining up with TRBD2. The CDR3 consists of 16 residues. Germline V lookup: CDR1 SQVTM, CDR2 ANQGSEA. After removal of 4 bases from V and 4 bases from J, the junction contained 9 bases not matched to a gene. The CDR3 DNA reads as TGCAGCGTTGTGTCGGGGACTAGCGGGAGTGTGTACGAGCAGTACTTC. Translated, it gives CSVVSGTSGSVYEQYF.

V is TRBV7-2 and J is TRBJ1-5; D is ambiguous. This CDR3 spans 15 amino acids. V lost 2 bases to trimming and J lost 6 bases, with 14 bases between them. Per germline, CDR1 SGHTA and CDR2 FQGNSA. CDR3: CASSLLVGRAQPQHF. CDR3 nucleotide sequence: TGTGCCAGCAGCTTATTGGTAGGGCGGGCTCAGCCCCAGCATTTT.

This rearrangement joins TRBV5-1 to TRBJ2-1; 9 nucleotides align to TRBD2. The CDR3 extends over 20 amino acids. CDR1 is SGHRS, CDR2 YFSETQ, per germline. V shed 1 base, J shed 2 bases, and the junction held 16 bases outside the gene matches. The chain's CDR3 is CASSLTLRKLAGKTYNEQFF. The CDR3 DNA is TGCGCCAGCAGCTTGACACTACGGAAACTAGCGGGCAAAACCTACAATGAGCAGTTCTTC.

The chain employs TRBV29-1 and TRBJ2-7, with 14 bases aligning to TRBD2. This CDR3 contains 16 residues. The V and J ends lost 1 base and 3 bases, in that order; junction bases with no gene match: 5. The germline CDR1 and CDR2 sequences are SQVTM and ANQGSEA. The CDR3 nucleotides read TGCAGCGTTGAAGGGGGACTAGCGGGGGACAACTACGAGCAGTACTTC. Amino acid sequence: CSVEGGLAGDNYEQYF.

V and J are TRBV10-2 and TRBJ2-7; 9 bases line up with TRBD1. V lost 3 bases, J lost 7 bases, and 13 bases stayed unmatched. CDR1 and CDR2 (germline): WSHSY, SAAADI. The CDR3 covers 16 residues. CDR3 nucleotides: TGCGCCAGCAGTGATCCACCCGGGACAGGGACTGGGGAGCAGTACTTC. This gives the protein CASSDPPGTGTGEQYF.

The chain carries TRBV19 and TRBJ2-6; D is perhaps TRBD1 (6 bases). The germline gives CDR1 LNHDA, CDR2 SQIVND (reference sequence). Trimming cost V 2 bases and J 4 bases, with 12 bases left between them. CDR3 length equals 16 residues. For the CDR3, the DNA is TGTGCCAGTAGTATACGGCGACAGGCGGGGGCCAACGTCCTGACTTTC. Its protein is CASSIRRQAGANVLTF.

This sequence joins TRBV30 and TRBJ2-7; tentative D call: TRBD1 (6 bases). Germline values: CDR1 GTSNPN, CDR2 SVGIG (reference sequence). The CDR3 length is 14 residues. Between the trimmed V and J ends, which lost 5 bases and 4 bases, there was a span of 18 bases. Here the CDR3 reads CAWASGTTFYEQYF. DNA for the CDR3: TGTGCCTGGGCTTCCGGGACAACCTTTTACGAGCAGTACTTC.

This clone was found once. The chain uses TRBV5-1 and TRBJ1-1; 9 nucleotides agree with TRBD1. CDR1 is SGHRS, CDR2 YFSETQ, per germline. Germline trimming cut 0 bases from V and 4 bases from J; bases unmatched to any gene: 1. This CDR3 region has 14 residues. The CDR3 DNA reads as TGCGCCAGCAGCTTGGCGACAGGGGGCACTGAAGCTTTCTTT. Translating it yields CASSLATGGTEAFF.

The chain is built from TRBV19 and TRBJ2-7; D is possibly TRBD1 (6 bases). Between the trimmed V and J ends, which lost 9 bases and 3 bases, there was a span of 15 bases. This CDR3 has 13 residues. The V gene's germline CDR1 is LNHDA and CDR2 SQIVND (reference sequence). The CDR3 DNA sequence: TGTGCCAGCGCCTGGGGGCAGAACTACGAGCAGTACTTC. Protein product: CASAWGQNYEQYF.

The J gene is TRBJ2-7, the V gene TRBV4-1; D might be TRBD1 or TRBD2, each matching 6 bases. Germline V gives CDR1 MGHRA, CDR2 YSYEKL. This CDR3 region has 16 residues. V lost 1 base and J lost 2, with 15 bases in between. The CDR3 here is CASSQAGGPFAYEQYF. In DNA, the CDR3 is TGCGCCAGCAGCCAAGCCGGGGGCCCATTTGCCTACGAGCAGTACTTC.

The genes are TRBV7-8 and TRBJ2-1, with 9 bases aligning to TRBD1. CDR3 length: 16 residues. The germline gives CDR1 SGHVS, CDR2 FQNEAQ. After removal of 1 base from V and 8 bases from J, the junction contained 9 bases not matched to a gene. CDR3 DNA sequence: TGTGCCAGCAGCTTAGTACAGGGGGCTTGGCGTGATGAGCAGTTCTTC. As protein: CASSLVQGAWRDEQFF. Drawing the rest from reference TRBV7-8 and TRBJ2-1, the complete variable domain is GAGVSQSPRYKVAKRGQDVALRCDPISGHVSLFWYQQALGQGPEFLTYFQNEAQLDKSGLPSDRFFAERPEGSVSTLKIQRTQQEDSAVYLCASSLVQGAWRDEQFFGPGTRLTVL.

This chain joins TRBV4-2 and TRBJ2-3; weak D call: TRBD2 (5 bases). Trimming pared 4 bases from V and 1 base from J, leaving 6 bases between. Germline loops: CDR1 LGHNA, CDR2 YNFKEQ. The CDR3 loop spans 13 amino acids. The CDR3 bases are TGTGCCAGCAGCCCACTAGGCACAGATACGCAGTATTTT. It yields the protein CASSPLGTDTQYF.

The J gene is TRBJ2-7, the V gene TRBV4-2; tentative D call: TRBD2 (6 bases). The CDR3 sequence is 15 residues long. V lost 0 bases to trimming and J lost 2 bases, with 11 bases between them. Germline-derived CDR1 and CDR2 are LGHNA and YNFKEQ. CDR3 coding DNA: TGTGCCAGCAGCCAAGAAGGGACTCGTGCCTACGAGCAGTACTTC. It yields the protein CASSQEGTRAYEQYF.

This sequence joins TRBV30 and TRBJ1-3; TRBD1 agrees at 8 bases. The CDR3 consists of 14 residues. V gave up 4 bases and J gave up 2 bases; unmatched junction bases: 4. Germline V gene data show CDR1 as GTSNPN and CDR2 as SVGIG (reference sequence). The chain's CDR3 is CAWTAGGPGNTIYF. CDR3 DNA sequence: TGTGCCTGGACCGCAGGGGGCCCTGGAAACACCATATATTTT.

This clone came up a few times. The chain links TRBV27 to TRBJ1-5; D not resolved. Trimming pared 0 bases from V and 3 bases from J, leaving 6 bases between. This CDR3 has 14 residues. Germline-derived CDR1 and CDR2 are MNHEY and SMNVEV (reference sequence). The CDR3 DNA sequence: TGTGCCAGCAGTTTATCGGGCGTCAATCAGCCCCAGCATTTT. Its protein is CASSLSGVNQPQHF.

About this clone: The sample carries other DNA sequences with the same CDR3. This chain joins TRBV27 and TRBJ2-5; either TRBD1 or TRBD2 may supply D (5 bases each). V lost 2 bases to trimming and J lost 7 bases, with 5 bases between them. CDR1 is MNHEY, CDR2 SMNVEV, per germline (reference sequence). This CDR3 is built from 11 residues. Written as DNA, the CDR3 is TGTGCCAGCAGTTTAGGGGGGACCCAGTACTTC. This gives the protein CASSLGGTQYF.

Here the CDR3 reads CASSGGASYEQYF. CDR3 coding DNA: TGCGCCAGCAGTGGTGGTGCCTCCTACGAGCAGTACTTC. The chain has TRBV10-1 and TRBJ2-7; D is unclear. Germline V gene data show CDR1 as WNHNN and CDR2 as SYGVQD (reference sequence). This CDR3 has 13 residues. With 4 bases removed from V and 0 bases from J, the gap between germline ends came to 7 bases.

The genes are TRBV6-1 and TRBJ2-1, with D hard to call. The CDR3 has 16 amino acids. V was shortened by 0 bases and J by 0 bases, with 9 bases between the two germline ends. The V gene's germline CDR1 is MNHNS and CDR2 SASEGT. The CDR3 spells CASSEAARSSYNEQFF. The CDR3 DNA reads TGTGCCAGCAGTGAAGCAGCGCGAAGCTCCTACAATGAGCAGTTCTTC.

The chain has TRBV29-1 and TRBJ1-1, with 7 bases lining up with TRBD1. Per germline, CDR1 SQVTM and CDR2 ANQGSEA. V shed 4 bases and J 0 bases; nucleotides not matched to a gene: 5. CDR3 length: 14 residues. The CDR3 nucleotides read TGCAGCGTTGGGGAGGGGGCTTTGAACACTGAAGCTTTCTTT. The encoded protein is CSVGEGALNTEAFF.

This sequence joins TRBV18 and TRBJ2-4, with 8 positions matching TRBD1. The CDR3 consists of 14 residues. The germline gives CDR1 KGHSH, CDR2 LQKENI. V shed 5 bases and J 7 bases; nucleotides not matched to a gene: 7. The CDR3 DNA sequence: TGTGCCAGCTCATGGACAGGGTTGGAGAACATTCAGTACTTC. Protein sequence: CASSWTGLENIQYF.

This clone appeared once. The CDR3 DNA follows: TGTGCCAGCAGTTACTCGGACGCGCTGTTGGATGAGCAGTTCTTC. Protein sequence: CASSYSDALLDEQFF. V usage is TRBV6-5 and J usage is TRBJ2-1; D ambiguous. The CDR3 runs 15 residues. Germline CDR1 is MNHEY and CDR2 is SVGAGI. Trimming took off 0 bases at V and 8 bases at J, with 14 bases between the two ends.

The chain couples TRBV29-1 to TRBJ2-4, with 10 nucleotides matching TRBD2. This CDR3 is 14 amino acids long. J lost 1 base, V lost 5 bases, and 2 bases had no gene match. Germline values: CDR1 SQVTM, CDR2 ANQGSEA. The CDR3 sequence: CSVLSGRAKNIQYF. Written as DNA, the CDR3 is TGCAGCGTTCTTAGCGGGAGGGCCAAAAACATTCAGTACTTC. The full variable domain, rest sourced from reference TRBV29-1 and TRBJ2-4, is SAVISQKPSRDICQRGTSLTIQCQVDSQVTMMFWYRQQPGQSLTLIATANQGSEATYESGFVIDKFPISRPNLTFSTLTVSNMSPEDSSIYLCSVLSGRAKNIQYFGAGTRLSVL.

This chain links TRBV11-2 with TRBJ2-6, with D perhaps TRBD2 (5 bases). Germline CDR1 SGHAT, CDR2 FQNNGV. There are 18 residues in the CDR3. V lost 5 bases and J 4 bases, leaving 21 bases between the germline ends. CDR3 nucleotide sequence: TGTGCCAGCAGCACTCCTAAAGCGGAAAGGCCCGGGGCCAACGTCCTGACTTTC. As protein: CASSTPKAERPGANVLTF.

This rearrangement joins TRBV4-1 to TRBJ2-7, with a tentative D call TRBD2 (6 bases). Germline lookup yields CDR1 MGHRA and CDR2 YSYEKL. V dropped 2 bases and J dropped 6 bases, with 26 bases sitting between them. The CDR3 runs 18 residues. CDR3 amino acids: CASSQYVIGDSAGPEQYF. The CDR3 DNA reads TGCGCCAGCAGCCAATATGTTATCGGCGACTCAGCGGGCCCCGAGCAGTACTTC.